One and the same sample provided the 2 T cell receptor beta chains below, sequenced in a study of blood T cell repertoires in COVID-19. Measured with immunoSEQ multiplex PCR; TCRdb has only the in-frame clones, and not every one. Of 180,000 or so clones in the sample, 80% to 90% were seen once. Sequenced: peripheral blood. The receptors derive from an elderly woman with COVID-19, enrolled during active disease.

This clone was seen once. The chain has TRBV4-2 and TRBJ2-7; 7 bases line up with TRBD2. Unmatched junction bases numbered 5, after V lost 0 bases and J lost 0 bases. Germline CDR1 is LGHNA and CDR2 is YNFKEQ. The CDR3 has 16 residues. In nucleotides, the CDR3 is TGTGCCAGCAGCCAAGAGAGCCTAGCGGTCTCCTACGAGCAGTACTTC. Its protein is CASSQESLAVSYEQYF.

This chain uses TRBV6-5 with TRBJ1-3; a possible D gene is TRBD1 (6 bases). V lost 9 bases to trimming and J lost 1 base, with 10 bases between them. The CDR3 has 13 residues. Germline CDR1 is MNHEY and CDR2 is SVGAGI. As DNA, the CDR3 is TGTGCCAGTAGGGGGATTTCTGGAAACACCATATATTTT. This translates into CASRGISGNTIYF.